These 7 T cell receptor beta chains share one sample of origin, sequenced in a study of CD8+ T cells in alopecia areata. RNA was extracted and reverse transcribed into cDNA as the sequencing template. This table comes from immunoSEQ multiplex PCR, and its TCRdb copy is limited to in-frame clones, with some not included. The repertoire holds about 160,000 clones, roughly 65% seen once, with 0.75% to 0.95% in the top ten. Treatment of the sample: oral pan-JAK inhibitor, 5-10 mg twice daily. The sample consisted of CD4+ T cells sorted from blood, taken at week 4, from a patient treated with tofacitinib. These TCRs come from a human donor with alopecia areata.

For this clone: The sample has other DNA sequences that encode this CDR3 too. This sequence joins TRBV5-1 and TRBJ2-3; the D is unclear. V shed 4 bases and J shed 0 bases, with 6 bases lying between them. Germline V gene data show CDR1 as SGHRS and CDR2 as YFSETQ. CDR3 length equals 13 residues. In DNA, the CDR3 is TGCGCCAGCAGCCTGGGAAGCACAGATACGCAGTATTTT. It yields the protein CASSLGSTDTQYF.

The V gene is TRBV6-1, the J gene TRBJ1-2, with D hard to call. The germline V gene encodes CDR1 MNHNS and CDR2 SASEGT. The V and J ends lost 6 bases and 8 bases respectively, with 10 bases between them. CDR3 length equals 11 residues. The CDR3 nucleotides read TGTGCCAGCAGGGACCCTCGGGGCTACACCTTC. Translated: CASRDPRGYTF.

The rearrangement uses TRBV4-3 and TRBJ2-6; the D gene is possibly TRBD1 (6 bases). V was pared by 0 bases and J by 1 base, with 13 bases between. The CDR3 has 18 residues. Per the germline V gene, CDR1 is LGHNA and CDR2 is YSLEER. CDR3 residues: CASSQDGRGRSGANVLTF. Here the CDR3 DNA reads TGCGCCAGCAGCCAAGATGGTAGGGGGAGATCTGGGGCCAACGTCCTGACTTTC.

The chain uses TRBV10-3 and TRBJ2-2; D possibly matches TRBD1 or TRBD2 (5 bases each). Trimming stripped 6 bases from V and 5 bases from J, with 16 bases between. The CDR3 is made up of 15 amino acids. Germline CDR1 ENHRY, CDR2 SYGVKD. In nucleotides, the CDR3 is TGTGCCATCAGCGGGACGCAGGCGGGTACCGGGGAGCTGTTTTTT. Translation gives CAISGTQAGTGELFF.

This CDR3 reads CASRKVVETQYF. CDR3 DNA: TGTGCCAGCCGGAAGGTCGTGGAGACCCAGTACTTC. The chain is built from TRBV2 and TRBJ2-5; D not resolved. The CDR3 has 12 residues. Looked up from germline, CDR1 is SNHLY and CDR2 is FYNNEI. Trimming took 8 bases from V and 5 from J, leaving 12 bases between them.

This chain links TRBV2 with TRBJ1-4; no definite D call. The CDR3 sequence is 13 residues long. CDR1 and CDR2 from the germline V gene are SNHLY and FYNNEI. The germline V and J ends were trimmed by 6 bases and 7 bases, with 12 bases remaining between them. As DNA, the CDR3 is TGTGCCAGCAGAACACTAGCAGGTGAAAAACTGTTTTTT. Its protein is CASRTLAGEKLFF.

V and J are TRBV2 and TRBJ1-1; TRBD1 agrees at 8 bases. The CDR3 is 13 amino acids. V dropped 11 bases and J dropped 2; count of bases not matched to a gene: 7. Germline values: CDR1 SNHLY, CDR2 FYNNEI. The CDR3 is CAGSGQANTEAFF. The CDR3 DNA sequence: TGTGCCGGATCGGGACAGGCAAACACTGAAGCTTTCTTT.